The clone carrying this T cell receptor (beta chain) was counted between two and nine times. Its antigen is unknown. The sample belongs to a study of CD8 T cells in ankylosing spondylitis. Study-level points and caveats: Reportedly, significant enrichment of disease-linked clones occurred in matched ankylosing spondylitis synovial fluid. Ankylosing spondylitis blood seemed to carry a telltale TCR beta motif made of fewer than ten highly homologous variants.

CDR3 length: 15 residues. V shed 4 bases and J shed 4 bases, with 15 bases lying between them. Germline V lookup: CDR1 SGHRS, CDR2 YFSETQ. TCRdb reprocessed the 5' RACE reads via MiXCR and lists one record per CDR3 protein. In the table there are some 700,000 distinct CDR3 sequences, roughly 19% of which are singletons. The sample comprised blood, either unsorted or a sorted T cell fraction (not recorded which). The chain combines TRBV5-1 with TRBJ2-1, with a tentative D call TRBD2 (7 bases). The source is a male donor with ankylosing spondylitis. The CDR3: CASSGPRGGYNEQFF. CDR3 in DNA: TGCGCCAGCAGCGGCCCAAGGGGGGGATACAATGAGCAGTTCTTC.